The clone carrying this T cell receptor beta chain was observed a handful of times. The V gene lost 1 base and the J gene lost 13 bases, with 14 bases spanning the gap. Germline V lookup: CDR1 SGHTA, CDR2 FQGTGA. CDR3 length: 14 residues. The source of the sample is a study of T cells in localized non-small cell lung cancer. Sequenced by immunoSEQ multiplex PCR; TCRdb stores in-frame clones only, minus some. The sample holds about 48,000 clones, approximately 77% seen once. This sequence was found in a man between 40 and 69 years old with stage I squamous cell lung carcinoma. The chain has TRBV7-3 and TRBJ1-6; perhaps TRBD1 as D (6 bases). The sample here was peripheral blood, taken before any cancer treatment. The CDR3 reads CASSLIGQFFPLHF. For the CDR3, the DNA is TGTGCCAGCAGCTTAATTGGACAGTTTTTCCCCCTCCACTTT.